This is a list of T cell receptor beta chains from one sample in a study of shared clonotypes between healthy human individuals. Here immunoSEQ multiplex PCR was the method, and the copy in TCRdb shows in-frame clones only, minus some. The table includes 1.6 million or so clones, around 95% detected once. Specimen: naive CD4+ T cells sorted from blood. The receptors derive from a young man in good health. The CDR3 runs from the conserved cysteine through the conserved F or W. The order of the fields is D gene, J gene, clone size, V gene, CDR3 DNA, CDR3 protein. D genes are given only for firm matches. The size field is filled for only some rows; it gives once, few, many or a size class.

D gene: .
J gene: TRBJ1-2
clone size: .
V gene: TRBV5-4
CDR3 DNA: TGTGCCAGCAGCTTCGAGACGGAAACTAACTATGGCTACACCTTC
CDR3 protein: CASSFETETNYGYTF

D gene: .
J gene: TRBJ2-7
clone size: .
V gene: TRBV7-9
CDR3 DNA: TGTGCCAGCAGGCGTGGGGGGAACGAGCAGTACTTC
CDR3 protein: CASRRGGNEQYF

D gene: TRBD1
J gene: TRBJ1-4
clone size: .
V gene: TRBV28
CDR3 DNA: TGTGCCAGCAGGCGTGACAGGGGTCGAATTGAAAAACTGTTTTTT
CDR3 protein: CASRRDRGRIEKLFF

D gene: TRBD2
J gene: TRBJ2-7
clone size: .
V gene: TRBV5-5
CDR3 DNA: TGTGCCAGCAGGGTGGGACCGGGACTAGGGAACGAGCAGTACTTC
CDR3 protein: CASRVGPGLGNEQYF

D gene: TRBD2
J gene: TRBJ2-7
clone size: once
V gene: TRBV7-3
CDR3 DNA: TGTGCCAGCAGCCCAAAAGCGGGAGGGGTATTACAGCAGTACTTC
CDR3 protein: CASSPKAGGVLQQYF

D gene: .
J gene: TRBJ2-1
clone size: .
V gene: TRBV5-1
CDR3 DNA: TGCGCCAGCAGCTTGGGGCTAAAGCGGCATAAGAACAATGAGCAGTTCTTC
CDR3 protein: CASSLGLKRHKNNEQFF

D gene: TRBD2
J gene: TRBJ2-7
clone size: once
V gene: TRBV28
CDR3 DNA: TGTGCCAGCAGTGTAGCGGGAGGAGGTTACGAGCAGTACTTC
CDR3 protein: CASSVAGGGYEQYF

D gene: .
J gene: TRBJ1-3
clone size: .
V gene: TRBV9
CDR3 DNA: TGTGCCAGCAGCACCCACCCGGCGGACCCTGGAAACACCATATATTTT
CDR3 protein: CASSTHPADPGNTIYF

D gene: .
J gene: TRBJ2-2
clone size: .
V gene: TRBV27
CDR3 DNA: TGTGCCAGCAGCAAGGGGTCCGGGGAGCTGTTTTTT
CDR3 protein: CASSKGSGELFF

D gene: .
J gene: TRBJ1-5
clone size: .
V gene: TRBV6-5
CDR3 DNA: TGTGCCAGCAGTGGGGTTTTAGGGAATCAGCCCCAGCATTTT
CDR3 protein: CASSGVLGNQPQHF

D gene: TRBD2
J gene: TRBJ2-1
clone size: .
V gene: TRBV27
CDR3 DNA: TGTGCCAGCAGTTTATATGGGACTAGCGGGGTAGTTGAGCAGTTCTTC
CDR3 protein: CASSLYGTSGVVEQFF

D gene: .
J gene: TRBJ1-2
clone size: .
V gene: TRBV4-3
CDR3 DNA: TGCGCCAGCAGCCAAGATTTGGGGCGGAACTATGGCTACACCTTC
CDR3 protein: CASSQDLGRNYGYTF

D gene: .
J gene: TRBJ1-2
clone size: .
V gene: TRBV9
CDR3 DNA: TGTGCCAGCAGCGTAGCTACTCAGGGAGTTGCTAACTATGGCTACACCTTC
CDR3 protein: CASSVATQGVANYGYTF

D gene: .
J gene: TRBJ2-4
clone size: .
V gene: TRBV7-7
CDR3 DNA: TGTGCTAGCAGCTTAGCCGAGGGATCCATTCAGTACTTC
CDR3 protein: CASSLAEGSIQYF

D gene: .
J gene: TRBJ2-2
clone size: .
V gene: TRBV6-1
CDR3 DNA: TGTGCCAGCAAGTTCCTAGTCGCGGGGGAGCTGTTTTTT
CDR3 protein: CASKFLVAGELFF

D gene: .
J gene: TRBJ2-3
clone size: .
V gene: TRBV28
CDR3 DNA: TGTGCCAGCAGTATTACGGGGGGCACAGATACGCAGTATTTT
CDR3 protein: CASSITGGTDTQYF

D gene: .
J gene: TRBJ1-2
clone size: .
V gene: TRBV6-1
CDR3 DNA: TGTGCCAGTGACCGGGACAACCTATATGGCTACACCTTC
CDR3 protein: CASDRDNLYGYTF

D gene: .
J gene: TRBJ1-2
clone size: .
V gene: TRBV28
CDR3 DNA: TGTGCCAGCAGTTCCACAGGATGGAATAATGACTATGGCTACACCTTC
CDR3 protein: CASSSTGWNNDYGYTF

D gene: .
J gene: TRBJ2-6
clone size: .
V gene: TRBV18
CDR3 DNA: TGTGCCAGCTCACCACCGTTCTCTGGGGCCAACGTCCTGACTTTC
CDR3 protein: CASSPPFSGANVLTF

D gene: .
J gene: TRBJ1-5
clone size: .
V gene: TRBV2
CDR3 DNA: TGTGCCAGCACGGAATTGGCCGTATATCAGCCCCAGCATTTT
CDR3 protein: CASTELAVYQPQHF

D gene: .
J gene: TRBJ1-5
clone size: .
V gene: TRBV6-6
CDR3 DNA: TGTGCCAGCAGTTACTCTGGGCGTAATAGCAATCAGCCCCAGCATTTT
CDR3 protein: CASSYSGRNSNQPQHF

D gene: .
J gene: TRBJ2-7
clone size: .
V gene: TRBV6-5
CDR3 DNA: TGTGCCAGCAGTTACTCGACAGTCCTCAGCTCCTACGAGCAGTACTTC
CDR3 protein: CASSYSTVLSSYEQYF

D gene: .
J gene: TRBJ2-7
clone size: .
V gene: TRBV28
CDR3 DNA: TGTGCCAGCAGTACTTTTAACGAGCAGTACTTC
CDR3 protein: CASSTFNEQYF

D gene: .
J gene: TRBJ2-3
clone size: .
V gene: TRBV9
CDR3 DNA: TGTGCCAGCAGCCCTAGGGGCGGTCAGACAGATACGCAGTATTTT
CDR3 protein: CASSPRGGQTDTQYF

D gene: .
J gene: TRBJ2-7
clone size: .
V gene: TRBV7-2
CDR3 DNA: TGTGCCAGCAGCTTCGGCCGCTCTTTTTTCTACGAGCAGTACTTC
CDR3 protein: CASSFGRSFFYEQYF

D gene: TRBD2
J gene: TRBJ2-7
clone size: .
V gene: TRBV7-8
CDR3 DNA: TGTGCCAGCAGCTTAGAATTGGTGCGGGGGGCGCTTCGCGAGCAGTACTTC
CDR3 protein: CASSLELVRGALREQYF

D gene: TRBD1
J gene: TRBJ1-5
clone size: .
V gene: TRBV15
CDR3 DNA: TGTGCCACCAGCAGAGGAACAACAGGGGGCGGCAATCAGCCCCAGCATTTT
CDR3 protein: CATSRGTTGGGNQPQHF

D gene: TRBD1
J gene: TRBJ2-2
clone size: .
V gene: TRBV2
CDR3 DNA: TGTGCCAGCACCGGACAGGGGGCTTGGACCGGGGAGCTGTTTTTT
CDR3 protein: CASTGQGAWTGELFF

D gene: TRBD1
J gene: TRBJ1-5
clone size: .
V gene: TRBV5-1
CDR3 DNA: TGCGCCAGCAGCCCGACAGGGGGGATTCAGCCCCAGCATTTT
CDR3 protein: CASSPTGGIQPQHF

D gene: .
J gene: TRBJ1-5
clone size: .
V gene: TRBV28
CDR3 DNA: TGTGCCAGCAGTTTATTCGGGGGAAGCCGCAATCAGCCCCAGCATTTT
CDR3 protein: CASSLFGGSRNQPQHF

D gene: TRBD2
J gene: TRBJ2-2
clone size: .
V gene: TRBV5-1
CDR3 DNA: TGCGCCAGCAGCCCACTAGCGGGAGTTACCGGGGAGCTGTTTTTT
CDR3 protein: CASSPLAGVTGELFF

D gene: .
J gene: TRBJ2-1
clone size: .
V gene: TRBV29-1
CDR3 DNA: TGCAGCGTTGAATTTAACCCCGGGACCGCTGTCAATGAGCAGTTCTTC
CDR3 protein: CSVEFNPGTAVNEQFF

D gene: .
J gene: TRBJ2-7
clone size: .
V gene: TRBV4-1
CDR3 DNA: TGCGCCAGCAGCCAAGAATGGACAGCGGTCTCCTACGAGCAGTACTTC
CDR3 protein: CASSQEWTAVSYEQYF

D gene: TRBD1
J gene: TRBJ2-2
clone size: .
V gene: TRBV2
CDR3 DNA: TGTGCCAGCAGTGTTGTGCAGGGGGCGTTCGGGGAGCTGTTTTTT
CDR3 protein: CASSVVQGAFGELFF

D gene: .
J gene: TRBJ2-7
clone size: .
V gene: TRBV6-1
CDR3 DNA: TGTGCCAGCAGTGAGACCCCCAGATACGAGCAGTACTTC
CDR3 protein: CASSETPRYEQYF

D gene: TRBD1
J gene: TRBJ2-5
clone size: .
V gene: TRBV19
CDR3 DNA: TGTGCCAGTAGCAAGACAGGGGGGGAGACCCAGTACTTC
CDR3 protein: CASSKTGGETQYF

D gene: .
J gene: TRBJ2-1
clone size: .
V gene: TRBV7-9
CDR3 DNA: TGTGCCAGCAGCGAGACTGGGACTCGTCACAATGAGCAGTTCTTC
CDR3 protein: CASSETGTRHNEQFF

D gene: .
J gene: TRBJ1-2
clone size: .
V gene: TRBV6-5
CDR3 DNA: TGTGCCAGCAGCTCCAAAGCTAAGAACAACTATGGCTACACCTTC
CDR3 protein: CASSSKAKNNYGYTF

D gene: TRBD1
J gene: TRBJ2-5
clone size: .
V gene: TRBV7-8
CDR3 DNA: TGTGCCAGCAGCTCCAACAGGGGAGAGACCCAGTACTTC
CDR3 protein: CASSSNRGETQYF

D gene: .
J gene: TRBJ2-7
clone size: .
V gene: TRBV18
CDR3 DNA: TGTGCCAGCTCACCATACCGGATGGGTAGGGGTAACGAGCAGTACTTC
CDR3 protein: CASSPYRMGRGNEQYF

D gene: TRBD1
J gene: TRBJ2-7
clone size: .
V gene: TRBV7-9
CDR3 DNA: TGTGCCAGCAGTAGACAGGGAGCAGCCGAGCAGTACTTC
CDR3 protein: CASSRQGAAEQYF

D gene: TRBD1
J gene: TRBJ1-5
clone size: .
V gene: TRBV18
CDR3 DNA: TGTGCCAGCTCACCTGACAGGGGAAAAGATCAGCCCCAGCATTTT
CDR3 protein: CASSPDRGKDQPQHF

D gene: .
J gene: TRBJ1-2
clone size: .
V gene: TRBV30
CDR3 DNA: TGTGCCTGGAGATCGAGGGGACCCCACTATGGCTACACCTTC
CDR3 protein: CAWRSRGPHYGYTF

D gene: .
J gene: TRBJ1-4
clone size: .
V gene: TRBV9
CDR3 DNA: TGTGCCAGCAGCGCAGGAGGGAATGAAAAACTGTTTTTT
CDR3 protein: CASSAGGNEKLFF

D gene: .
J gene: TRBJ1-2
clone size: .
V gene: TRBV30
CDR3 DNA: TGTGCCTGGAGTGTACATCGGGGGGGCTACACCTTC
CDR3 protein: CAWSVHRGGYTF

D gene: TRBD1
J gene: TRBJ1-2
clone size: .
V gene: TRBV19
CDR3 DNA: TGTGCCAGTAGTATAGATCGCCCCTCCTTGAACAGGGGGATTGGCTATGGCTACACCTTC
CDR3 protein: CASSIDRPSLNRGIGYGYTF

D gene: TRBD1
J gene: TRBJ2-4
clone size: .
V gene: TRBV5-5
CDR3 DNA: TGTGCCAGCAGCTTCGATCAGGGGGCAAGAAAAAACATTCAGTACTTC
CDR3 protein: CASSFDQGARKNIQYF

D gene: .
J gene: TRBJ2-7
clone size: .
V gene: TRBV15
CDR3 DNA: TGTGCCACCAGCAGGGATTGGGGCGAGCAGTACTTC
CDR3 protein: CATSRDWGEQYF

D gene: .
J gene: TRBJ2-5
clone size: .
V gene: TRBV5-1
CDR3 DNA: TGCGCCAGCAGCACGAAAGAGACCCAGTACTTC
CDR3 protein: CASSTKETQYF

D gene: .
J gene: TRBJ2-7
clone size: .
V gene: TRBV28
CDR3 DNA: TGTGCCAGCAGACAAGCTATCCGGGACGCGTACTCCTACGAGCAGTACTTC
CDR3 protein: CASRQAIRDAYSYEQYF